This entry lists 20 T cell receptor beta chains sequenced from one sample in a study of blood T cells in healthy people across ages. It was with a sample-barcoded 5' primer and a J-beta primer mix that a second PCR of about 7 to 12 cycles was run. Using its own MiXCR run on the 5' RACE reads, TCRdb lists one record per CDR3 protein. This table has roughly 1.7 million distinct CDR3 sequences, about 35% appearing once. The sequenced sample consisted of blood. These receptors were taken from a woman aged 30 to 39 in good health.

The CDR3 sequence: CSVVRQGAVNYGYTF. In DNA form, the CDR3 reads TGCAGCGTTGTCAGACAGGGGGCTGTTAACTATGGCTACACCTTC. This chain links TRBV29-1 with TRBJ1-2; TRBD1 matches 10 bases. V trimming: 4 bases; J trimming: 1 base; junction bases outside the gene matches: 6. The V gene's germline CDR1 is SQVTM and CDR2 ANQGSEA. The CDR3 extends over 15 amino acids.

The gene calls are TRBV10-3 and TRBJ1-2, with TRBD1 as a possible D gene (5 bases). Trimming removed 10 bases at V and 4 bases at J, with 22 bases between. Germline CDR1 reads ENHRY; CDR2 reads SYGVKD. The length of the CDR3 is 15 residues. CDR3: CATAEIGGKGYGYTF. For the CDR3, the DNA is TGTGCCACAGCAGAGATTGGGGGAAAGGGCTATGGCTACACCTTC.

The chain is built from TRBV28 and TRBJ2-7, with TRBD1 identical over 7 bases. This CDR3 is 15 amino acids long. Germline assignment: CDR1 MDHEN and CDR2 SYDVKM. The junction had 11 bases not matched to a gene; V was cut back by 6 bases and J by 3 bases. DNA of the CDR3: TGTGCCAGCAGATCTTACCGGGACAGAAACTACGAGCAGTACTTC. This translates into CASRSYRDRNYEQYF.

In this sample, this clonotype turned up a few times. The genes are TRBV20-1 and TRBJ1-1; D remains ambiguous. This CDR3 contains 14 residues. Trimming took off 1 base at V and 1 base at J, with 10 bases between the two ends. Germline CDR1 is DFQATT and CDR2 is SNEGSKA (reference sequence). The CDR3 sequence: CSARGRRENTEAFF. DNA of the CDR3: TGCAGTGCTAGAGGGCGGAGGGAGAACACTGAAGCTTTCTTT.

This chain connects TRBV12-3 or TRBV12-4 to TRBJ2-3; TRBD2 might be the D (5 bases). This CDR3 spans 14 amino acids. Deletions cut 7 bases from V and 2 bases from J, with 13 bases between. The CDR3 region is CASTREGNTDTQYF. In DNA form, the CDR3 reads TGTGCCAGCACCCGGGAAGGAAACACAGATACGCAGTATTTT.

This clonotype turned up a few times. The chain uses TRBV6-5 and TRBJ2-3; TRBD2 is a possible D gene (7 bases). The V gene's germline CDR1 is MNHEY and CDR2 SVGAGI. The CDR3 covers 16 residues. The germline V and J ends were trimmed by 5 bases and 5 bases, with 20 bases remaining between them. The CDR3: CASSPLYGGAGDTQYF. The CDR3 DNA reads TGTGCCAGCAGTCCCCTCTATGGGGGGGCCGGAGATACGCAGTATTTT.

The CDR3 reads CASSVESNGTVLNSPLHF. CDR3 in DNA: TGTGCCAGCAGCGTAGAAAGCAACGGGACAGTACTTAATTCACCCCTCCACTTT. This chain uses TRBV9 with TRBJ1-6; 7 bases are shared with TRBD1. Germline trimming cut 0 bases from V and 6 bases from J; bases unmatched to any gene: 12. Germline lookup yields CDR1 SGDLS and CDR2 YYNGEE. This CDR3 contains 18 residues. The full variable domain, in which reference TRBV9 and TRBJ1-6 provide the parts outside the CDR3, is DSGVTQTPKHLITATGQRVTLRCSPRSGDLSVYWYQQSLDQGLQFLIQYYNGEERAKGNILERFSAQQFPDLHSELNLSSLELGDSALYFCASSVESNGTVLNSPLHFGNGTRLTVT.

The rearrangement joins TRBV29-1 to TRBJ1-2, with D perhaps TRBD1 (5 bases). Trimming removed 5 bases from V and 1 base from J, with 8 bases in between. In germline, CDR1 is SQVTM, CDR2 ANQGSEA. This CDR3 comprises 12 residues. The CDR3 region is CSVFDSNYGYTF. The CDR3 nucleotides are TGCAGCGTTTTTGACAGTAACTATGGCTACACCTTC.

The chain joins TRBV10-3 to TRBJ2-1; the D gene is possibly TRBD2 (6 bases). The germline V gene has CDR1 ENHRY and CDR2 SYGVKD. The CDR3 is made up of 13 amino acids. V lost 8 bases, J lost 3 bases, and 11 bases lay in between. CDR3 coding DNA: TGTGCCATCGGGCGGGAAGGCTACAATGAGCAGTTCTTC. It translates to CAIGREGYNEQFF.

This clonotype has just a few counts. V is TRBV6-6 and J is TRBJ2-7, with D maybe TRBD2 (5 bases). Germline values: CDR1 MNHNY, CDR2 SVGAGI (reference sequence). The V and J ends lost 2 bases and 2 bases respectively, with 16 bases between them. The CDR3 runs 16 residues. The CDR3 region is CASSYEPAGNTYEQYF. Written as DNA, the CDR3 is TGTGCCAGCAGTTACGAGCCCGCCGGGAACACCTACGAGCAGTACTTC.

This clonotype was detected a few times. At one end, the junction sequence differs from germline, possibly due to a read error. The chain employs TRBV6-1 and TRBJ1-5; a weak D match, TRBD1 (5 bases). CDR3 length: 14 residues. The V gene's germline CDR1 is MNHNS and CDR2 SASEGT. In nucleotides, the CDR3 is TGTGCCCGCAGGGCAGACACAAGCAATCAGCCCCAGCATTTT. It encodes CARRADTSNQPQHF.

This clonotype was seen just once. The junction differs from germline at one of its ends, possibly a read error. The chain is built from TRBV7-9 and TRBJ2-3; 8 bases are a match to TRBD1. This CDR3 contains 16 residues. Germline V gene lookup returns CDR1 SEHNR and CDR2 FQNEAQ (reference sequence). The CDR3 is CASSSAWTQGADTRYF. The CDR3 DNA follows: TGTGCCAGCAGCTCCGCGTGGACCCAGGGGGCAGATACGCGGTATTTT.

The chain couples TRBV27 to TRBJ2-7; 7 positions agree with TRBD2. The CDR3 has 14 residues. Germline CDR1 and CDR2: MNHEY and SMNVEV (reference sequence). The junction had 7 bases not matched to a gene; V was cut back by 4 bases and J by 4 bases. CDR3 bases: TGTGCCAGCAGTTCAAGCGGGATCAGGTACGAGCAGTACTTC. Translated, it gives CASSSSGIRYEQYF.

This clonotype was detected only a few times. J is TRBJ2-1 and V is TRBV11-1; no definite D call. Germline-derived CDR1 and CDR2 are SGHAT and FQDESV (reference sequence). The CDR3 extends over 15 amino acids. V was cut by 2 bases and J by 3 bases, with 11 bases left in between. In DNA, the CDR3 is TGTGCCAGCAGCTTATCGAAGGGTAACTACAATGAGCAGTTCTTC. This gives the protein CASSLSKGNYNEQFF.

About this clonotype itself: A read error may account for a junction end that differs from germline. The CDR3 region has the DNA TGCGCCAGCAGACCAGCGGGAGATAGATACAATGAACAGTTCTTC. Protein sequence: CASRPAGDRYNEQFF. The gene calls are TRBV5-1 and TRBJ2-1, with 8 bases fitting TRBD2. The CDR3 covers 15 residues. The germline V gene has CDR1 SGHRS and CDR2 YFSETQ.

The genes are TRBV7-9 and TRBJ1-2; D not resolved. Germline V lookup: CDR1 SEHNR, CDR2 FQNEAQ (reference sequence). This CDR3 region has 15 residues. V was trimmed by 2 bases and J by 3 bases, leaving 13 bases between them. CDR3 nucleotides: TGTGCCAGCAGCTTAAGTCGGGAAAGGGACTATGGCTACACCTTC. Encoded protein: CASSLSRERDYGYTF. Full variable domain (remainder filled in from reference TRBV7-9 and TRBJ1-2): DTGVSQNPRHKITKRGQNVTFRCDPISEHNRLYWYRQTLGQGPEFLTYFQNEAQLEKSRLLSDRFSAERPKGSFSTLEIQRTEQGDSAMYLCASSLSRERDYGYTFGSGTRLTVV.

This clonotype was recorded once. The CDR3 here is CASSLSSGGVYETQYF. The CDR3 DNA reads TGTGCCAGCAGTTTAAGTAGCGGGGGGGTGTACGAGACCCAGTACTTC. The rearrangement links TRBV12-3 or TRBV12-4 to TRBJ2-5, with 11 bases identical to TRBD2. Trimming removed 2 bases from V and 5 bases from J; junction bases left unmatched: 7. This CDR3 spans 16 amino acids.

J is TRBJ1-2 and V is TRBV9; D gene ambiguous. The CDR3 spans 15 residues. The germline gives CDR1 SGDLS, CDR2 YYNGEE. V was cut by 3 bases and J by 0 bases, with 12 bases left in between. In DNA, the CDR3 is TGTGCCAGCAGCGGAGGGCCAAGCCCTAACTATGGCTACACCTTC. Translation gives CASSGGPSPNYGYTF.

The chain couples TRBV7-9 to TRBJ1-4; 9 bases agree with TRBD1. The CDR3 length is 15 residues. Trimming cost V 5 bases and J 2 bases; bases outside gene matches: 3. The germline CDR1 and CDR2 sequences are SEHNR and FQNEAQ (reference sequence). This chain's CDR3 is CASSQDRGTNEKLFF. For the CDR3, the DNA is TGTGCCAGCAGCCAGGACAGGGGCACTAATGAAAAACTGTTTTTT.

This clonotype has just a few counts. V usage is TRBV6-5 and J usage is TRBJ2-1; 8 bases fit TRBD2. The germline gives CDR1 MNHEY, CDR2 SVGAGI. The CDR3 spans 14 residues. The V and J ends lost 2 bases and 9 bases, in that order; junction bases with no gene match: 6. CDR3 protein: CASSYLAGGGEQFF. CDR3 sequence (DNA): TGTGCCAGCAGTTACCTGGCGGGGGGCGGTGAGCAGTTCTTC.